The T cell receptor (beta chain) described here comes from a study of cytomegalovirus exposure and HLA in healthy donors. General study results and limits: The study labeled 164 TCR beta chains cytomegalovirus-associated.

The assay was immunoSEQ multiplex PCR, and TCRdb's table has in-frame clones only and misses some. The sample records approximately 150,000 clones, about 90% being singletons. Looked up from germline, CDR1 is LGHNA and CDR2 is YSLEER. The V end was cut by 0 bases, the J end by 1 base, with 7 bases between. The CDR3 runs to 14 residues. The donors were members of the validation cohort comprising 120 subjects, separate from the approximately 670-subject first cohort. A remark on this clone: The antigen remains undetermined. Other nucleotide sequences in the sample specify the same CDR3.

V is TRBV4-3 and J is TRBJ2-7, with D possibly being TRBD1 (6 bases). Source material: PBMCs. The sequence was collected from a woman between 18 and 29 years old in good health and CMV-seropositive. CDR3 in amino acids: CASSQDRGSYEQYF. In nucleotides, the CDR3 is TGCGCCAGCAGCCAAGACAGGGGATCCTACGAGCAGTACTTC.